The clone carrying this T cell receptor (beta chain) appeared many times. The antigen is unknown. Using less than 12 ml of fresh peripheral blood, PBMCs were prepared. Trimming removed 3 bases from V and 0 bases from J, with 13 bases in between. This CDR3 is built from 16 residues. The sample is drawn from a study of T cells in Graves' hyperthyroidism and ophthalmopathy. Study at large: Initial diagnosis, before any treatment, was when peripheral blood was collected.

RNA transcripts gave rise to amplified TCR beta CDR3 regions. The HTBI primer set served for first-round RT-PCR of the TCR CDR3. TCRdb called the multiplex PCR reads again in MiXCR, with one record for every CDR3 protein. Of 500,000 to 700,000 distinct CDR3 sequences listed, over 15% were seen once; the top ten hold about 20%. General study results and limits: Most clonotypes that expanded in the thyroid above 0.001 also showed up in blood.

This rearrangement joins TRBV12-3 or TRBV12-4 to TRBJ2-3; perhaps TRBD2 as D (6 bases). Sequencing was carried out using blood. The receptor comes from a woman between 18 and 30 years old with Graves' hyperthyroidism. Here the CDR3 reads CASSFGAGPSTDTQYF. The CDR3 region has the DNA TGTGCCAGCAGTTTCGGGGCGGGACCTAGCACAGATACGCAGTATTTT.